Listed below are T cell receptor beta chains from one sample, sequenced in a study of T cells in localized non-small cell lung cancer. Profiling relied on immunoSEQ multiplex PCR, and the TCRdb table lists in-frame clones only, not all of them. The sample shows under 65,000 clones, 70% to 90% of them seen only once. Sequencing used peripheral blood, obtained before any cancer treatment. Receptors were obtained from a man aged 35 to 69 with stage I squamous cell lung carcinoma. The CDR3 runs from the conserved cysteine through the conserved F or W. The D gene is left open where the match is weak. Expanded clones are given a class, and other clones once, few, many or no size at all.

CDR3aa: CASSLSGTDISGANVLTF; CDR3nt: TGTGCCAGCAGCTTAAGCGGGACAGACATCTCTGGGGCCAACGTCCTGACTTTC; abundance: .; j_gene: TRBJ2-6; len: 18; d_gene: .; v_gene: TRBV7-2
CDR3aa: CAWSVYPPGSNEQFF; CDR3nt: TGTGCCTGGAGTGTATACCCCCCAGGGTCCAATGAGCAGTTCTTC; abundance: .; j_gene: TRBJ2-1; len: 15; d_gene: .; v_gene: TRBV30
CDR3aa: CASSPSAGSEQYF; CDR3nt: TGTGCCAGCAGTCCGAGTGCAGGGAGTGAGCAGTACTTC; abundance: .; j_gene: TRBJ2-7; len: 13; d_gene: .; v_gene: TRBV6-6
CDR3aa: CASGPGTSGSTDTQYF; CDR3nt: TGTGCTAGTGGACCTGGGACTAGCGGGAGTACAGATACGCAGTATTTT; abundance: .; j_gene: TRBJ2-3; len: 16; d_gene: TRBD2; v_gene: TRBV12-5
CDR3aa: CASSVAGHDNSPLHF; CDR3nt: TGCGCCAGCAGCGTCGCGGGACACGATAATTCACCCCTCCACTTT; abundance: .; j_gene: TRBJ1-6; len: 15; d_gene: .; v_gene: TRBV5-1
CDR3aa: CASSPPGYEQYF; CDR3nt: TGTGCCAGCAGCCCCCCGGGCTACGAGCAGTACTTC; abundance: once; j_gene: TRBJ2-7; len: 12; d_gene: .; v_gene: TRBV11-2
CDR3aa: CASSLARPLGRTDTQYF; CDR3nt: TGTGCCAGCAGCTTGGCGAGACCCCTCGGACGCACAGATACGCAGTATTTT; abundance: .; j_gene: TRBJ2-3; len: 17; d_gene: .; v_gene: TRBV7-6
CDR3aa: CASSLLRPTSGPYEQYF; CDR3nt: TGCGCCAGCAGCTTGTTGCGACCTACCTCGGGGCCCTACGAGCAGTACTTC; abundance: .; j_gene: TRBJ2-7; len: 17; d_gene: .; v_gene: TRBV5-1
CDR3aa: CSVEQESYEQYF; CDR3nt: TGCAGCGTCGAACAGGAATCCTACGAGCAGTACTTC; abundance: .; j_gene: TRBJ2-7; len: 12; d_gene: .; v_gene: TRBV29-1
CDR3aa: CASLSALSYEQYF; CDR3nt: TGTGCCAGCCTTTCGGCACTTTCCTACGAGCAGTACTTC; abundance: .; j_gene: TRBJ2-7; len: 13; d_gene: .; v_gene: TRBV30
CDR3aa: CASSPRGGAAKNIQYF; CDR3nt: TGTGCCAGCTCCCCCAGGGGGGGGGCAGCCAAAAACATTCAGTACTTC; abundance: once; j_gene: TRBJ2-4; len: 16; d_gene: .; v_gene: TRBV6-6
CDR3aa: CASSSAGGEEGDTQYF; CDR3nt: TGTGCCAGCAGTTCAGCAGGGGGCGAAGAGGGGGATACGCAGTATTTT; abundance: .; j_gene: TRBJ2-3; len: 16; d_gene: TRBD1; v_gene: TRBV6-5
CDR3aa: CARALAGAAVGVDF; CDR3nt: TGTGCCAGGGCTCTAGCGGGAGCTGCGGTGGGGGTAGACTTC; abundance: .; j_gene: TRBJ2-7; len: 14; d_gene: TRBD2; v_gene: TRBV2
CDR3aa: CATSRALASQETQYF; CDR3nt: TGTGCCACCAGCAGAGCACTAGCATCTCAAGAGACCCAGTACTTC; abundance: .; j_gene: TRBJ2-5; len: 15; d_gene: .; v_gene: TRBV15
CDR3aa: CASRVTSETQYF; CDR3nt: TGTGCCAGCAGGGTGACCAGTGAGACCCAGTACTTC; abundance: .; j_gene: TRBJ2-5; len: 12; d_gene: .; v_gene: TRBV2
CDR3aa: CASSLPGTSDVGELFF; CDR3nt: TGTGCCAGCAGTTTACCCGGGACTAGCGATGTCGGGGAGCTGTTTTTT; abundance: .; j_gene: TRBJ2-2; len: 16; d_gene: TRBD2; v_gene: TRBV27
CDR3aa: CASSVIGGANTGELFF; CDR3nt: TGCGCCAGCAGCGTGATAGGGGGGGCGAACACCGGGGAGCTGTTTTTT; abundance: .; j_gene: TRBJ2-2; len: 16; d_gene: .; v_gene: TRBV4-1
CDR3aa: CASSLGGDRGNEQFF; CDR3nt: TGTGCCAGCAGCCTCGGGGGGGACAGGGGCAATGAGCAGTTCTTC; abundance: .; j_gene: TRBJ2-1; len: 15; d_gene: TRBD1; v_gene: TRBV11-3
CDR3aa: CASSDLGYRIQPQHF; CDR3nt: TGTGCCAGCAGTGACTTGGGTTATAGAATTCAGCCCCAGCATTTT; abundance: .; j_gene: TRBJ1-5; len: 15; d_gene: .; v_gene: TRBV6-4
CDR3aa: CASSHGTGSTDTQYF; CDR3nt: TGTGCCAGCAGCCACGGGACAGGTAGCACAGATACGCAGTATTTT; abundance: .; j_gene: TRBJ2-3; len: 15; d_gene: TRBD1; v_gene: TRBV5-4
CDR3aa: CAITLGGAYEQYF; CDR3nt: TGTGCCATAACCCTGGGGGGCGCGTACGAGCAGTACTTC; abundance: .; j_gene: TRBJ2-7; len: 13; d_gene: .; v_gene: TRBV2
CDR3aa: CASSREEGALSNALPYEQYF; CDR3nt: TGTGCCAGCAGCAGGGAAGAGGGGGCGCTGTCCAACGCGTTGCCCTACGAGCAGTACTTC; abundance: .; j_gene: TRBJ2-7; len: 20; d_gene: .; v_gene: TRBV21-1
CDR3aa: CASSLTGQVQETQYF; CDR3nt: TGTGCCAGCAGCTTAACAGGACAGGTCCAAGAGACCCAGTACTTC; abundance: .; j_gene: TRBJ2-5; len: 15; d_gene: TRBD1; v_gene: TRBV7-2
CDR3aa: CASSSYIGSYEQYF; CDR3nt: TGTGCCAGCAGCTCTTACATCGGCTCCTACGAGCAGTACTTC; abundance: .; j_gene: TRBJ2-7; len: 14; d_gene: .; v_gene: TRBV5-5
CDR3aa: CASRDPSAYGYTF; CDR3nt: TGTGCCAGCAGGGATCCCTCTGCGTATGGCTACACCTTC; abundance: .; j_gene: TRBJ1-2; len: 13; d_gene: .; v_gene: TRBV2
CDR3aa: CASSPRQAYEQYF; CDR3nt: TGTGCCAGCAGCCCTAGACAGGCCTACGAGCAGTACTTC; abundance: .; j_gene: TRBJ2-7; len: 13; d_gene: .; v_gene: TRBV4-2
CDR3aa: CAWTRGRDTGELFF; CDR3nt: TGTGCCTGGACGAGGGGAAGAGACACCGGGGAGCTGTTTTTT; abundance: .; j_gene: TRBJ2-2; len: 14; d_gene: .; v_gene: TRBV30
CDR3aa: CASSVAVAGVDEQYF; CDR3nt: TGTGCCAGCAGCGTAGCGGTAGCGGGAGTCGACGAGCAGTACTTC; abundance: once; j_gene: TRBJ2-7; len: 15; d_gene: TRBD2; v_gene: TRBV9
CDR3aa: CSVGGSTDTQYF; CDR3nt: TGCAGCGTTGGCGGGAGCACAGATACGCAGTATTTT; abundance: .; j_gene: TRBJ2-3; len: 12; d_gene: .; v_gene: TRBV29-1
CDR3aa: CASSLELYNEQFF; CDR3nt: TGTGCCAGCAGCTTAGAACTCTACAATGAGCAGTTCTTC; abundance: .; j_gene: TRBJ2-1; len: 13; d_gene: .; v_gene: TRBV7-2
CDR3aa: CASSISHTKGVRQPQHF; CDR3nt: TGTGCCAGTAGTATCTCTCACACTAAGGGGGTGCGTCAGCCCCAGCATTTT; abundance: .; j_gene: TRBJ1-5; len: 17; d_gene: .; v_gene: TRBV19
CDR3aa: CAWSVLGAGANVLTF; CDR3nt: TGTGCCTGGAGTGTTCTGGGGGCTGGGGCCAACGTCCTGACTTTC; abundance: .; j_gene: TRBJ2-6; len: 15; d_gene: .; v_gene: TRBV30
CDR3aa: CSAPDSREQFF; CDR3nt: TGCAGTGCTCCGGACTCTCGTGAGCAGTTCTTC; abundance: .; j_gene: TRBJ2-1; len: 11; d_gene: .; v_gene: TRBV20-1